This T cell receptor (beta chain) emerged from a study of shared clonotypes between healthy human individuals. General study results and limits: Rarefaction indicated that sorted-subset sequencing remained incomplete although depth was large.

On this clone itself: Its cognate antigen is unknown.

Produced via immunoSEQ multiplex PCR; TCRdb's table is partial and in-frame only. In the table there are approximately 1.5 million clones, 98% of which are singletons. Trimming took 2 bases from V and 5 from J, leaving 9 bases between them. In germline, CDR1 is SGHAT, CDR2 FQNNGV. The CDR3 runs 13 residues. The clonotype originates from a man aged 25 to 45 in good health. V and J are TRBV11-2 and TRBJ1-1, with D unclear. Sample: naive CD4+ T cells sorted from blood. As for subset: CD45RA+ positively selected. The CDR3 DNA reads TGTGCCAGCAGCTTAATAGGCCGGACTGAAGCTTTCTTT. This translates into CASSLIGRTEAFF.